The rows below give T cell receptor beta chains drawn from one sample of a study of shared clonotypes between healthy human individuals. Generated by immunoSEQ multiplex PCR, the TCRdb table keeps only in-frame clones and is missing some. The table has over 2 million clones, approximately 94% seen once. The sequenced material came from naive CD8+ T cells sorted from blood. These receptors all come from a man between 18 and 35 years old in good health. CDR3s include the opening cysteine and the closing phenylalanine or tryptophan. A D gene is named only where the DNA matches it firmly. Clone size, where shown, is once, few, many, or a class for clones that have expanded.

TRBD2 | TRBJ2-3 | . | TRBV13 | TGTGCCAGCAGCCGCAAAGCGGGAGGGCCAGATACGCAGTATTTT | CASSRKAGGPDTQYF
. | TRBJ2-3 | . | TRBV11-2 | TGTGCCAGCAGCTTAGGGACGGAGCGAGGCACAGATACGCAGTATTTT | CASSLGTERGTDTQYF
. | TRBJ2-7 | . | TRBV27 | TGTGCCAGCAGCCTGACTGCGGGGGACAGGCACTACGAGCAGTACTTC | CASSLTAGDRHYEQYF
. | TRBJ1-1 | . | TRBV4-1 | TGCGCCAGCAGCCAAGATTACACGTTCACAGGGGCTTTCTTT | CASSQDYTFTGAFF
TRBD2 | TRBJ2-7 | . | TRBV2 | TGTGCCAGCAGTGGGTGGAGAGCGGGGAGCTCCTACGAGCAGTACTTC | CASSGWRAGSSYEQYF
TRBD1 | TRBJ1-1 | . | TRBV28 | TGTGCCAGCATCACAGGGGGGACTGAAGCTTTCTTT | CASITGGTEAFF
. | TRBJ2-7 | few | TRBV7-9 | TGTGCCAGCAGCTTAGGGACAAACTACGAGCAGTACTTC | CASSLGTNYEQYF
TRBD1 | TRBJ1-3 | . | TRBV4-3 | TGCGCCAGCAGCCAAGACCTACAGGGGTCTGGAAACACCATATATTTT | CASSQDLQGSGNTIYF
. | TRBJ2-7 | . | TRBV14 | TGTGCCAGCAGCCAGTATGGACGGTACTACGAGCAGTACTTC | CASSQYGRYYEQYF
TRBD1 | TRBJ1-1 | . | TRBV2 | TGTGCCAGCAAAGACCGACAGGGTGACACTGAAGCTTTCTTT | CASKDRQGDTEAFF
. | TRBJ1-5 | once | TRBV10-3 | TGTGCCATCAGTGAGGCAGATAATCAGCCCCAGCATTTT | CAISEADNQPQHF
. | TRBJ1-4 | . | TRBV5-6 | TGTGCCAGCAGCTTGCGGCAGGGGCTACCAACTAATGAAAAACTGTTTTTT | CASSLRQGLPTNEKLFF
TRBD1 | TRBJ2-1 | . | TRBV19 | TGTGCCAGTAGTCCGGGGACAGGGTTATCAGACAATGAGCAGTTCTTC | CASSPGTGLSDNEQFF
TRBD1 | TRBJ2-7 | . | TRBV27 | TGTGCCAGCAGTTTTGTAGGGGGCGGCTACGAGCAGTACTTC | CASSFVGGGYEQYF
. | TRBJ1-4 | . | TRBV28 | TGTGCCAGCAGTGTCTTAGGGGAGACTAATGAAAAACTGTTTTTT | CASSVLGETNEKLFF
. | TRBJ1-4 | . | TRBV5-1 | TGCGCCAGCAGCTTGTCAGGGGCCGAGGAAAAACTGTTTTTT | CASSLSGAEEKLFF
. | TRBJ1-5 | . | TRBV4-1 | TGCGCCAGCAGCCTGGGCCCACAGGGAACGGGGCAGCCCCAGCATTTT | CASSLGPQGTGQPQHF